This TCR beta chain was profiled in a study of type 1 and type 2 diabetes patients. Whole-study context: Samples came from type 1 diabetic, type 2 diabetic or nondiabetic people, recruited in China.

Standard classification criteria confirmed type 1 or type 2 diabetes in all patients. Peripheral blood, 9.5 to 10 milliliters per participant, was collected. The length of the CDR3 is 15 residues. The ends lost 2 bases at V and 7 bases at J; junction bases unmatched: 8. The germline gives CDR1 SGDLS, CDR2 YYNGEE. PCR was run on genomic DNA. Multiplex PCR with 30 forward and 13 reverse primers amplified the TCR beta CDR3. TCRdb re-called the multiplex PCR reads with MiXCR, one entry per CDR3 protein. The sample includes about 250,000 distinct CDR3 sequences, around 47% of them seen just once. The chain couples TRBV9 to TRBJ2-1; 8 bases are shared with TRBD2. The material sequenced was peripheral blood mononuclear cells (PBMCs). This sequence originates from a man aged 18 to 29 with type 2 diabetes. This CDR3 reads CASSVYTSGLNEQFF. The DNA for the CDR3 is TGTGCCAGCAGCGTTTATACTAGCGGACTAAATGAGCAGTTCTTC.